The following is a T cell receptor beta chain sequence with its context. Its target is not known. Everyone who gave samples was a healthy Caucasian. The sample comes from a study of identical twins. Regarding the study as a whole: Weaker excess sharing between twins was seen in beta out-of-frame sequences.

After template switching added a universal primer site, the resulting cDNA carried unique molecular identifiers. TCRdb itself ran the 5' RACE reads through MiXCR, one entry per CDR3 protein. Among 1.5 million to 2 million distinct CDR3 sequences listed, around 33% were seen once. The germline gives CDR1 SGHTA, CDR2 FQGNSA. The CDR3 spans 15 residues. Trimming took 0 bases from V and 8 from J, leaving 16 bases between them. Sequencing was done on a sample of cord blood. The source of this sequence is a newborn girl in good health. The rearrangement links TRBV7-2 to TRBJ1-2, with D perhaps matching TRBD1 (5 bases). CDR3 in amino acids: CASSLAQEIMGGYTF. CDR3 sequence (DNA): TGTGCCAGCAGCTTAGCACAGGAGATCATGGGGGGCTACACCTTC.